Sequencing of this TCR beta chain was carried out in a study of T cells in Graves' hyperthyroidism and ophthalmopathy. As for the study in general: Staff took peripheral blood when the initial diagnosis was made, before any treatment began. Study results and limitations: Progression to ophthalmopathy was predicted a median of roughly seven months early.

Exclusion of patients followed from uncontrolled infection, other autoimmune disease, pregnancy or lactation. CDR3 size: 15 residues. The germline V gene has CDR1 DFQATT and CDR2 SNEGSKA (reference sequence). Authors of the study amplified TCR beta CDR3 regions from RNA transcripts. An initial round of RT-PCR targeting the TCR CDR3 relied on the HTBI primer set. TCRdb reprocessed the multiplex PCR reads via MiXCR and lists one record per CDR3 protein. The sample has 600,000 to 700,000 distinct CDR3 sequences; under 15% are singletons. Many counts were recorded for this clonotype. Antigen: not known. Germline and junction disagree at one end, which may indicate a read error.

The chain employs TRBV20-1 and TRBJ2-7; D gene unclear. The sequenced sample consisted of blood. The TCR originated in a woman aged 40 to 55 with Graves' ophthalmopathy. CDR3 coding DNA: TGCAGTGCTAGATCGCCGAGCCTGAGCTCCTACGAGCGGTACTTC. Amino acids: CSARSPSLSSYERYF.